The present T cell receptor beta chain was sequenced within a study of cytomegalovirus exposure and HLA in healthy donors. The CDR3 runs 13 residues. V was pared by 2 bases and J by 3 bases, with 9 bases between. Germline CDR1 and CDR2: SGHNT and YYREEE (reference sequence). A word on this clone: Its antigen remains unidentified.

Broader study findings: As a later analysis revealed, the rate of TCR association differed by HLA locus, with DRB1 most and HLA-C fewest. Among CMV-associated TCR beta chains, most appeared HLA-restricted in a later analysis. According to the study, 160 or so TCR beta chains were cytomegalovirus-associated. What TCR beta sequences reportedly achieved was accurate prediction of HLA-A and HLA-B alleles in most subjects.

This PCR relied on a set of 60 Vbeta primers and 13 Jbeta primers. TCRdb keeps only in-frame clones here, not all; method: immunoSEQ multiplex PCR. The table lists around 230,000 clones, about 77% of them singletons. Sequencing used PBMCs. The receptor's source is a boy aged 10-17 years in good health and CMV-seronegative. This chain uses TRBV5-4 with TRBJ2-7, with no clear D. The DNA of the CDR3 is TGTGCCAGCAGCTTAGCGTATAGCTACGAGCAGTACTTC. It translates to CASSLAYSYEQYF.